This T cell receptor (beta chain) emerged from a study of radiation and T cells in renal cell carcinoma. TCRdb keeps only in-frame clones here, not all; method: immunoSEQ multiplex PCR. The sample yields about 34,000 clones, approximately 84% seen once. The CDR3 loop spans 16 amino acids. Looked up from germline, CDR1 is MNHNS and CDR2 is SASEGT. J was trimmed by 2 bases and V by 0 bases; bases with no gene match: 6. Time point given: blood 4 weeks post-SBRT, at nephrectomy. As to treatment: 15 Gy SBRT to primary tumor, nephrectomy 4 weeks later. Nephrectomy followed 15 Gy stereotactic body radiation by 4 weeks.

The sequencing used blood, collected from a patient whose treatment included radiotherapy and nephrectomy. V gene TRBV6-1 combines with J gene TRBJ2-7, with 8 bases lining up with TRBD2. This receptor was taken from a man aged 60 to 75 with renal cell carcinoma. The CDR3 loop is CASSEAGLAKTYEQYF. CDR3 nucleotide sequence: TGTGCCAGCAGTGAAGCAGGACTAGCAAAGACCTACGAGCAGTACTTC.